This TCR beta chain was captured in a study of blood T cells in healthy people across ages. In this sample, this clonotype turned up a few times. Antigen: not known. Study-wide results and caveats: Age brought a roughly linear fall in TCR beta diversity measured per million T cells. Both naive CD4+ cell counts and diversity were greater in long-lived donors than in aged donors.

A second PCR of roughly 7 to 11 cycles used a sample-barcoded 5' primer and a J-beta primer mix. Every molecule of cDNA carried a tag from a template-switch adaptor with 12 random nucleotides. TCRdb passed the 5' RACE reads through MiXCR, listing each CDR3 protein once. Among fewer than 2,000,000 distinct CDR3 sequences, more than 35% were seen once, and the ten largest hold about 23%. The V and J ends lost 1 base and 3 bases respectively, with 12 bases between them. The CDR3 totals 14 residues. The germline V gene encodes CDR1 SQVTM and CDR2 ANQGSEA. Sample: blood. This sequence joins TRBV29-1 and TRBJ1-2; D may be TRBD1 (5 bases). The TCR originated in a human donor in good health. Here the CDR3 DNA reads TGCAGCGTTGAAGGTGAAGGCAGGGACTATGGCTACACCTTC. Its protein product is CSVEGEGRDYGYTF.